This T cell receptor beta chain appears in the sequencing data of a study of T cell repertoires in cytomegalovirus infection. Whole-study findings and limits: Predominance within the ex vivo response was attributable to HLA-C-restricted CMV-specific TCR beta clonotypes.

As to this clonotype: Its antigen is unknown.

CDR1 is MNHEY and CDR2 is SVGAGI in the germline V gene. Trimming cost V 6 bases and J 0 bases, with 12 bases left between them. The length of the CDR3 is 15 residues. TCRdb independently ran MiXCR on the reads; one entry per CDR3 protein. The data hold approximately 700,000 distinct CDR3 sequences, with 35% to 40% observed a single time. The sequenced sample was PBMCs. The chain uses TRBV6-5 and TRBJ1-3; no reliable D call. The receptor comes from a human donor in good health (CMV status not recorded). Some clones in this sample may be carry-over from other donors' samples. The CDR3 sequence is CASSRTEFSGNTIYF. CDR3 in DNA: TGTGCCAGCAGCCGTACGGAATTCTCTGGAAACACCATATATTTT.